These T cell receptor beta chains were read from a single sample in a study of cytomegalovirus exposure and HLA in healthy donors. Clones were read by immunoSEQ multiplex PCR, and TCRdb kept only the in-frame ones, dropping some. The profile shows under 150,000 clones, 60% to 80% of them singletons. The sequenced sample consisted of PBMCs. These receptors all come from a woman aged 25 to 39 in good health and CMV-seronegative. The CDR3 runs from the conserved cysteine through the conserved F or W. The D gene is left open where the match is weak. Not all rows give a size; the values are once, few, many and, for expanded clones, a class.

v_call	clone_size	j_call	d_call	cdr3_nt	cdr3_aa
TRBV5-1	-	TRBJ2-2	-	TGCGCCAGCAGCTTGGAGATTGCGGGAACCGGGGAGCTGTTTTTT	CASSLEIAGTGELFF
TRBV5-6	-	TRBJ2-1	-	TGTGCCAGCAGCTTGGTGCTAGGAGGTTTCCTGAATGAGCAGTTCTTC	CASSLVLGGFLNEQFF
TRBV5-6	-	TRBJ1-4	TRBD1	TGTGCCAGCAGCTGGATACAGGGGGCGACTAATGAAAAACTGTTTTTT	CASSWIQGATNEKLFF
TRBV19	-	TRBJ1-2	-	TGTGCCAGTGCTGAGGGCCTGATTGATTATGGCTACACCTTC	CASAEGLIDYGYTF
TRBV29-1	few	TRBJ1-2	-	TGCAGCGCAGAGACGGGAAACTATGGCTACACCTTC	CSAETGNYGYTF
TRBV6-5	-	TRBJ1-2	-	TGTGCCAGCAGTTACGGGGACTCAAGATATGGCTACACCTTC	CASSYGDSRYGYTF
TRBV2	few	TRBJ1-5	-	TGTGCCAGCAGTGAAGGGGCAAGGCAGCCCCAGCATTTT	CASSEGARQPQHF
TRBV9	-	TRBJ2-1	TRBD1	TGTGCCAGCAGCGTAGTTGGGACAGGGTACAATGAGCAGTTCTTC	CASSVVGTGYNEQFF
TRBV20-1	-	TRBJ1-1	-	TGCAGTGCTAGCCCCACGGTAGCTTTCTTT	CSASPTVAFF
TRBV14	-	TRBJ2-7	-	TGTGCCAGCAGCCAAGGGCAGGGGAGTTACGAGCAGTACTTC	CASSQGQGSYEQYF
TRBV5-4	-	TRBJ2-5	TRBD2	TGTGCCAGCAGACCCGCGGGAGGGGTCCAAGAGACCCAGTACTTC	CASRPAGGVQETQYF
TRBV6-6	-	TRBJ1-1	-	TGTGCCAGCAGTTACTCGATCAGTGGTGAAGCTTTCTTT	CASSYSISGEAFF
TRBV5-4	-	TRBJ2-3	-	TGTGCCAGCAGATCGGAAGGGGGTTACGATACGCAGTATTTT	CASRSEGGYDTQYF
TRBV30	-	TRBJ1-1	-	TGTGCCTGCCGGGGGGGTTTGACTGAAGCTTTCTTT	CACRGGLTEAFF
TRBV5-1	few	TRBJ1-4	-	TGCGCCAGCAGCCCCGCAGGATTTAATGAAAAACTGTTTTTT	CASSPAGFNEKLFF
TRBV7-9	-	TRBJ1-5	-	TGTGCCAGCAGCTTCGCGGGCGGGGATGGGCCCCAGCATTTT	CASSFAGGDGPQHF
TRBV4-3	-	TRBJ2-3	TRBD2	TGCGCCAGCAGCCAAGATGGTACGGGGGGAACAGATACGCAGTATTTT	CASSQDGTGGTDTQYF
TRBV5-6	-	TRBJ1-2	-	TGTGCCAGCACCCCCAGCGCCAAGAACTATGGCTACACCTTC	CASTPSAKNYGYTF
TRBV2	-	TRBJ2-5	TRBD2	TGTGCCAGCAGTCGGACTAGCGGGGGCCAAAGGGAGACCCAGTACTTC	CASSRTSGGQRETQYF
TRBV7-2	few	TRBJ2-1	-	TGTGCCAGCAGCCCGACCGGACCCGACAGATACAATGAGCAGTTCTTC	CASSPTGPDRYNEQFF
TRBV6-5	-	TRBJ2-1	-	TGTGCCAGCAGTTACTCTACAGGAGGGGTTAGAATTTTCTTC	CASSYSTGGVRIFF
TRBV19	-	TRBJ2-3	-	TGTGCCAGTAGTAACCGGGGGAACACAGATACGCAGTATTTT	CASSNRGNTDTQYF
TRBV25-1	many	TRBJ2-2	-	TGTGCCAGCAGTGACTACAGGGACACCGGGGAGCTGTTTTTT	CASSDYRDTGELFF
TRBV5-4	-	TRBJ2-1	-	TGTGCCAGCAGTCCAGAGACTCTATACAATGAGCAGTTCTTC	CASSPETLYNEQFF
TRBV6-6	few	TRBJ1-2	-	TGTGCCAGCATATCCCAGGGGCGCGACTATGGCTACACCTTC	CASISQGRDYGYTF
TRBV5-8	-	TRBJ1-5	-	TGTGCCAGCAGCTTGGGAGGTGGTAGCAATCAGCCCCAGCATTTT	CASSLGGGSNQPQHF
TRBV6-5	-	TRBJ2-7	-	TGTGCCAGCAGTACTAGAGCAAGCACCTACGAGCAGTACTTC	CASSTRASTYEQYF
TRBV25-1	-	TRBJ1-1	TRBD1	TGTGCCAGCTCAGATCAGGGGGGAAGGGCTGAAGCTTTCTTT	CASSDQGGRAEAFF
TRBV19	-	TRBJ2-2	-	TGTGCCAGTAGTATCCGAGGCGGGGAGCTGTTTTTT	CASSIRGGELFF
TRBV29-1	-	TRBJ2-3	-	TGCAGCGCCATCAGGGCAGATACGCAGTATTTT	CSAIRADTQYF
TRBV19	-	TRBJ2-3	-	TGTGCCAGTAGAGGGAGGACCCCCACAGATACGCAGTATTTT	CASRGRTPTDTQYF
TRBV5-1	-	TRBJ2-7	-	TGCGCCAGCAGCTTGTCTCGGCAGGGCTACGAGCAGTACTTC	CASSLSRQGYEQYF
TRBV6-1	few	TRBJ1-4	-	TGTGCCAGCAGTTTCCCCTCTGCAACTAATGAAAAACTGTTTTTT	CASSFPSATNEKLFF
TRBV15	-	TRBJ2-7	-	TGTGCCACCAGTACCCCTCAGCGCCCCTACGAGCAGTACTTC	CATSTPQRPYEQYF
TRBV6-5	-	TRBJ1-1	-	TGTGCCAGCAGTTCCGGTGGATGGAGCACTGAAGCTTTCTTT	CASSSGGWSTEAFF
TRBV6-1	-	TRBJ2-7	TRBD1	TGTGGGACAGGGGGCTGGGACGAGCAGTACTTC	CGTGGWDEQYF
TRBV4-2	-	TRBJ1-2	TRBD1	TGTGCCAGCAGCCCGTCGCTCGGGACAGGGATCTATGGCTACACCTTC	CASSPSLGTGIYGYTF
TRBV21-1	few	TRBJ1-6	-	TGTGCCAGCAGCAAATATGAGACAGGGGGGGCTTATAATTCACCCCTCCACTTT	CASSKYETGGAYNSPLHF
TRBV5-1	few	TRBJ2-3	-	TGCGCCAGCAGCCCAGGACATAGCACAGATACGCAGTATTTT	CASSPGHSTDTQYF
TRBV7-6	once	TRBJ1-2	TRBD1	TGTGCCAGCAGCCCAGACAGGGGCTTCCCGTATGGCTACACCTTC	CASSPDRGFPYGYTF
TRBV4-1	-	TRBJ2-3	TRBD1	TGCGCCAGCAGCCCCAGAAGGGGGCCAGATACGCAGTATTTT	CASSPRRGPDTQYF
TRBV6-6	-	TRBJ2-2	TRBD2	TGTGCCAGCACCGGGGGGTTAACCGGGGAGCTGTTTTTT	CASTGGLTGELFF
TRBV7-9	-	TRBJ2-6	TRBD1	TGTGCCAGCAGCTTCCCAAGACAGGGCCTCCTCTCTGGGGCCAACGTCCTGACTTTC	CASSFPRQGLLSGANVLTF
TRBV7-7	-	TRBJ2-3	TRBD2	TGTGCCAGCAGTTTTAGCGGGGGGCCCACAGATACGCAGTATTTT	CASSFSGGPTDTQYF
TRBV10-1	-	TRBJ1-3	TRBD1	TGCGCCAAGGCAGGGGGGTCAGGAAACACCATATATTTT	CAKAGGSGNTIYF
TRBV6-5	-	TRBJ2-7	TRBD2	TGTGCCAGCAGCCACGGACTAGCGGGGACCTACGAGCAGTACTTC	CASSHGLAGTYEQYF
TRBV28	-	TRBJ2-2	-	TGTGCCAGCAGTTCTAACACCGGGGAGCTGTTTTTT	CASSSNTGELFF
TRBV27	-	TRBJ2-3	TRBD1	TGTGCCAGCAGTTTCGGACAGGGGGGGACAGATACGCAGTATTTT	CASSFGQGGTDTQYF
TRBV5-1	-	TRBJ2-7	TRBD1	TGCGCCAGCAGCCGGACTACAGGGGGCAACTACGAGCAGTACTTC	CASSRTTGGNYEQYF
TRBV6-1	-	TRBJ2-1	TRBD2	TGTGCCAGCAGTGAAATGGGGACTAGCGGGGGAATCTTC	CASSEMGTSGGIF
TRBV11-2	-	TRBJ1-1	TRBD1	TGTGCCAGCAGCCCCCGGGGGACAGACTTGAACACTGAAGCTTTCTTT	CASSPRGTDLNTEAFF
TRBV5-4	-	TRBJ1-4	-	TGTGCCAGCAGCGTCTCGGGGTGGACTAATGAAAAACTGTTTTTT	CASSVSGWTNEKLFF
TRBV9	-	TRBJ1-1	-	TGTGCCAGCAGCTCTGGGGGGGATGAAGCTTTCTTT	CASSSGGDEAFF
TRBV9	-	TRBJ1-1	TRBD1	TGTGCCAGCAGCTCCGGACAGGGGGTGAACACTGAAGCTTTCTTT	CASSSGQGVNTEAFF
TRBV7-2	-	TRBJ2-7	TRBD1	TGTGCCAGCAGCTTGGGGACAGGGGGGCCCTACGAGCAGTACTTC	CASSLGTGGPYEQYF
TRBV10-1	few	TRBJ2-2	TRBD1	TGCGCCAGCAGGGCCGGACAGGGGGAAACGCACACCGGGGAGCTGTTTTTT	CASRAGQGETHTGELFF
TRBV4-1	-	TRBJ2-3	-	TGCGCCAGCAGCCAAGATAGAAGCGGTTACACAGATACGCAGTATTTT	CASSQDRSGYTDTQYF